One sample yielded the 17 T cell receptor beta chains listed below, sequenced in a study of T cells in Graves' hyperthyroidism and ophthalmopathy. Amplification of TCR beta CDR3 regions used RNA as the template. A set of HTBI primers served as the primers for a first-round RT-PCR of the TCR CDR3. MiXCR, run by TCRdb on the multiplex PCR reads, gives a single entry per CDR3 protein. The data contain hundreds of thousands of distinct CDR3 sequences, about 20% of them singletons. The material sequenced was blood. The receptors derive from a man aged 30 to 45 with Graves' ophthalmopathy.

This clonotype appeared many times. The rearrangement links TRBV28 to TRBJ2-7; 9 bases are shared with TRBD1. Trimming at V came to 1 base and at J to 0 bases, leaving 4 bases not matched to a gene. In germline, CDR1 is MDHEN, CDR2 SYDVKM. The CDR3 loop spans 16 amino acids. The CDR3 bases are TGTGCCAGCAGTTTATCACCGGGACAGGGCTCCTACGAGCAGTACTTC. Translation: CASSLSPGQGSYEQYF.

In this sample, this clonotype turned up a few times. The CDR3 sequence: CSARDGERGGTEAFF. CDR3 nucleotide sequence: TGCAGTGCTAGAGATGGGGAAAGGGGGGGCACTGAAGCTTTCTTT. The V and J genes are TRBV20-1 and TRBJ1-1; D perhaps matches TRBD1 (6 bases). The CDR3 sequence is 15 residues long. The V and J ends lost 0 bases and 4 bases respectively, with 15 bases between them. Looked up from germline, CDR1 is DFQATT and CDR2 is SNEGSKA (reference sequence).

This clonotype has ten or more counts. The chain has TRBV11-2 and TRBJ2-1; 9 bases align to TRBD2. The CDR3 has 13 residues. From germline, CDR1 is SGHAT and CDR2 FQNNGV. V shed 5 bases and J 8 bases; nucleotides not matched to a gene: 4. The CDR3 region has the DNA TGTGCCAGCAGCCTATGGACTAGCGATGAGCAGTTCTTC. Translating it yields CASSLWTSDEQFF.

The chain carries TRBV20-1 and TRBJ1-2; D ambiguous. The CDR3 is 12 amino acids. The germline V gene has CDR1 DFQATT and CDR2 SNEGSKA (reference sequence). V lost 3 bases and J lost 2, with 7 bases in between. The DNA of the CDR3 is TGCAGTGCTAGCCCCAGGAACTATGGCTACACCTTC. Translated, it gives CSASPRNYGYTF.

This clonotype was seen at least ten times. The gene calls are TRBV12-3 or TRBV12-4 and TRBJ2-1, with D unclear. V dropped 0 bases and J dropped 0 bases, with 6 bases sitting between them. This CDR3 spans 15 amino acids. CDR3 residues: CASSLAASSYNEQFF. Here the CDR3 DNA reads TGTGCCAGCAGTTTAGCGGCCAGCTCCTACAATGAGCAGTTCTTC.

The V call is TRBV20-1, the J call TRBJ2-1; TRBD2 might be the D (6 bases). The germline gives CDR1 DFQATT, CDR2 SNEGSKA (reference sequence). The CDR3 loop spans 14 amino acids. Trimming pared 2 bases from V and 4 bases from J, leaving 12 bases between. The chain's CDR3 is CSARFGTVYNEQFF. The DNA for the CDR3 is TGCAGTGCTAGATTCGGGACTGTATACAATGAGCAGTTCTTC.

The V and J genes are TRBV29-1 and TRBJ2-5; D gene uncertain. Germline loops: CDR1 SQVTM, CDR2 ANQGSEA. This CDR3 is 11 amino acids long. V was trimmed by 3 bases and J by 3 bases, leaving 5 bases between them. The CDR3 spells CSVDAEETQYF. DNA for the CDR3: TGCAGCGTTGACGCGGAAGAGACCCAGTACTTC.

The V and J genes are TRBV12-3 or TRBV12-4 and TRBJ2-5, with 11 bases that match TRBD1. CDR3 length: 17 amino acids. V trimming: 2 bases; J trimming: 5 bases; junction bases outside the gene matches: 10. CDR3 amino acids: CASSLNSGTGGTETQYF. CDR3 DNA: TGTGCCAGCAGTTTAAACTCCGGGACAGGGGGTACGGAGACCCAGTACTTC.

This sequence joins TRBV20-1 and TRBJ2-1; 11 bases are a match to TRBD2. This CDR3 has 19 amino acids. After removal of 0 bases from V and 3 bases from J, the junction contained 13 bases not matched to a gene. Germline loops: CDR1 DFQATT, CDR2 SNEGSKA (reference sequence). CDR3 protein: CSARDLRLAGGPRYNEQFF. In DNA form, the CDR3 reads TGCAGTGCTAGAGATCTCAGGCTAGCGGGAGGACCTCGCTACAATGAGCAGTTCTTC.

This chain joins TRBV27 and TRBJ2-2; D is uncertain. CDR3 length: 17 amino acids. V gave up 0 bases and J gave up 0 bases, with 11 bases separating them. Germline V CDR1 and CDR2: MNHEY, SMNVEV (reference sequence). CDR3 residues: CASSLSWGAANTGELFF. CDR3 coding DNA: TGTGCCAGCAGTTTATCGTGGGGTGCCGCGAACACCGGGGAGCTGTTTTTT.

The rearrangement uses TRBV6-9 and TRBJ2-3; TRBD1 aligns across 10 bases. The CDR3 length is 15 residues. The trim removed 4 bases at V and 8 bases at J, leaving 9 bases unmatched. CDR1 and CDR2 from the germline V gene are MNHGY and SVAAGI. The CDR3 nucleotides are TGTGCCAGCAGTTCCAGACAGGGGGCTCGCGGTACGCAGTATTTT. This codes for CASSSRQGARGTQYF.

This clonotype was observed a few times. The rearrangement uses TRBV7-9 and TRBJ2-3, with D perhaps assigned TRBD1 or TRBD2 (5 bases each). V lost 0 bases and J 6 bases, leaving 13 bases between the germline ends. Germline lookup yields CDR1 SEHNR and CDR2 FQNEAQ (reference sequence). The CDR3 runs to 15 residues. The CDR3 loop is CASSLAGTASDTQYF. DNA of the CDR3: TGTGCCAGCAGCTTAGCGGGGACCGCGTCTGATACGCAGTATTTT.

The gene calls are TRBV29-1 and TRBJ2-1; 11 bases align to TRBD2. CDR1 SQVTM and CDR2 ANQGSEA come from the germline V gene. Unmatched junction bases numbered 2, after V lost 4 bases and J lost 6 bases. The CDR3 runs to 13 residues. CDR3 coding DNA: TGCAGCGTTGTCGGGACTAGCGGCAATGAGCAGTTCTTC. It encodes CSVVGTSGNEQFF.

The chain employs TRBV29-1 and TRBJ1-1, with 11 nucleotides matching TRBD1. With V trimmed by 1 base and J by 5 bases, 9 bases remained unmatched. The CDR3 is 16 residues long. CDR1 and CDR2 from the germline V gene are SQVTM and ANQGSEA. For the CDR3, the DNA is TGCAGCGTTGAAGCGGCTCTGGGACAGGGGGTAACTGAAGCTTTCTTT. The encoded protein is CSVEAALGQGVTEAFF.

This rearrangement joins TRBV7-9 to TRBJ1-5, with 7 positions matching TRBD1. From germline, CDR1 is SEHNR and CDR2 FQNEAQ (reference sequence). The ends lost 4 bases at V and 6 bases at J; junction bases unmatched: 6. The CDR3 is 14 amino acids. CDR3 amino acids: CASSSPTGTQPQHF. In nucleotides, the CDR3 is TGTGCCAGCAGCTCCCCGACAGGGACTCAGCCCCAGCATTTT.

This clonotype appeared a few times. The V gene is TRBV7-9, the J gene TRBJ2-1, with 7 nucleotides matching TRBD1. V was clipped by 1 base and J by 2 bases; unmatched bases: 17. CDR3 length equals 20 residues. Germline V gives CDR1 SEHNR, CDR2 FQNEAQ (reference sequence). The CDR3 loop reads CASSLGYRVLKGATYNEQFF. CDR3 DNA: TGTGCCAGCAGCTTAGGCTATCGTGTTCTAAAGGGGGCGACCTACAATGAGCAGTTCTTC.

This chain connects TRBV2 to TRBJ2-5; possible D gene TRBD2, 6 bases. This CDR3 is built from 15 residues. V was cut by 7 bases and J by 2 bases, with 17 bases left in between. Per the germline V gene, CDR1 is SNHLY and CDR2 is FYNNEI. The CDR3 reads CASMDRWTTQETQYF. CDR3 coding DNA: TGTGCCAGCATGGACCGGTGGACTACTCAAGAGACCCAGTACTTC. The whole variable domain, filled in from reference TRBV2 and TRBJ2-5, reads EPEVTQTPSHQVTQMGQEVILRCVPISNHLYFYWYRQILGQKVEFLVSFYNNEISEKSEIFDDQFSVERPDGSNFTLKIRSTKLEDSAMYFCASMDRWTTQETQYFGPGTRLLVL.